The present T cell receptor beta chain was sequenced within a study of shared clonotypes between healthy human individuals. Study context: CD8 memory received one plate per donor, CD8 naive two, CD4 memory three and CD4 naive three. General study results and limits: Sequencing depth was predicted to influence how clonotypes are shared among donors. Shared clonotypes across all four donors exceeded non-shared ones in generation probability.

The V gene lost 1 base and the J gene lost 5 bases, with 19 bases spanning the gap. CDR1 is SQVTM and CDR2 is ANQGSEA in the germline V gene. CDR3 length: 16 amino acids. In the case of this clone: What it binds is unknown.

Both subsets, CD45RA+ naive and CD45RA-negative memory, were split from the CD4+ cells. Sequencing used immunoSEQ multiplex PCR; TCRdb keeps in-frame clones, though not all of them. The sample consists of around 980,000 clones, around 78% of them appearing once. Sequenced input: memory CD4+ T cells from PBMCs. Subset: CD45RA-negative fraction. The sequence derives from a man aged 18 to 29 in good health. Some clones in this sample may be carry-over from other donors' samples. The J gene is TRBJ2-3, the V gene TRBV29-1, with D possibly TRBD2 on 6 matching bases. Here the CDR3 DNA reads TGCAGCGTTGAAGGGCTAGCGTTAGGGGACCAAGATACGCAGTATTTT. It encodes CSVEGLALGDQDTQYF.